The 20 T cell receptor beta chains presented below share a single source sample, sequenced in a study of control samples from healthy donors and cancer patients (TCRdb year 2020). The method behind the library was the immunoSEQ multiplex PCR assay. TCRdb stores this immuneACCESS table with in-frame sequences only. Part of the clones is absent; in the studies checked, under half of the shortfall reflects unresolved V genes, and no reason is known for the rest. The table for this sample lists fewer than 90,000 clones; about 89% of them were counted only once. Around a fifth of the sample goes to the ten largest clones. The sequenced sample was blood. All receptors derive from a man aged 45-65 years in good health.

In its sample, this clone was seen once. The CDR3 reads CASSPRGGEAGELFF. The CDR3 DNA reads as TGTGCCAGCAGCCCCCGTGGAGGGGAAGCCGGGGAGCTGTTTTTT. The rearrangement joins TRBV7-3 to TRBJ2-2, with D possibly matching TRBD2 (6 bases). From germline, CDR1 is SGHTA and CDR2 FQGTGA. V dropped 5 bases and J dropped 6 bases, with 16 bases sitting between them. The CDR3 is 15 residues long. The whole variable domain, remainder taken from reference TRBV7-3 and TRBJ2-2, is GAGVSQTPSNKVTEKGKYVELRCDPISGHTALYWYRQSLGQGPEFLIYFQGTGAADDSGLPNDRFFAVRPEGSVSTLKIQRTERGDSAVYLCASSPRGGEAGELFFGEGSRLTVL.

The chain has TRBV7-2 and TRBJ2-3, with D tentatively TRBD2 (5 bases). The CDR3 has 14 amino acids. The germline CDR1 and CDR2 sequences are SGHTA and FQGNSA. V was pared by 5 bases and J by 0 bases, with 9 bases between. In nucleotides, the CDR3 is TGTGCCAGCAGCGCGGACTCTAGCACAGATACGCAGTATTTT. It encodes CASSADSSTDTQYF.

A single count supports this clone. J is TRBJ1-2 and V is TRBV12-3 or TRBV12-4, with TRBD1 matching over 7 bases. The CDR3 is 13 residues long. With 6 bases clipped from V and 7 bases from J, the junction kept 8 bases outside the gene matches. This chain's CDR3 is CASSLQGRGGYTF. As DNA, the CDR3 is TGTGCCAGCAGCCTACAGGGGCGCGGTGGCTACACCTTC.

V usage is TRBV7-7 and J usage is TRBJ2-1; 7 positions match TRBD1. Germline V lookup: CDR1 SSHAT, CDR2 FNYEAQ (reference sequence). The trim removed 5 bases at V and 9 bases at J, leaving 13 bases unmatched. This CDR3 contains 15 residues. The CDR3 DNA reads TGTGCCAGCAGCCCCGAGCTAACGACAGGGACTGAGCAGTTCTTC. It specifies CASSPELTTGTEQFF.

Points on this clone: Other nucleotide sequences in the sample specify the same CDR3. The chain carries TRBV5-1 and TRBJ2-7; TRBD2 might be the D (6 bases). CDR1 SGHRS and CDR2 YFSETQ come from the germline V gene. V lost 5 bases and J 4 bases, leaving 13 bases between the germline ends. The CDR3 runs 13 residues. CDR3 residues: CASSLSGEYEQYF. Here the CDR3 DNA reads TGCGCCAGCAGTTTGTCGGGGGAATACGAGCAGTACTTC.

This clone was counted a single time. The genes are TRBV10-2 and TRBJ2-2; D remains unclear. The CDR3 loop spans 13 amino acids. Germline V gene data show CDR1 as WSHSY and CDR2 as SAAADI. V was shortened by 9 bases and J by 3 bases, with 11 bases between the two germline ends. This chain's CDR3 is CASDEPYTGELFF. The CDR3 nucleotides are TGCGCCAGTGATGAACCGTACACCGGGGAGCTGTTTTTT.

This clone occurred once. The V gene is TRBV15, the J gene TRBJ2-7; D is unclear. The CDR3 covers 12 residues. Germline CDR1 and CDR2: LNHNV and YYDKDF (reference sequence). Trimming removed 0 bases from V and 6 bases from J, with 6 bases in between. The CDR3 nucleotides are TGTGCCACCAGCAGAGATGATGCCGAGCAGTACGTC. Encoded protein: CATSRDDAEQYV.

This sequence joins TRBV24-1 and TRBJ2-2; D possibly corresponds to TRBD2 (6 bases). The CDR3 length is 15 residues. Trimming took 9 bases from V and 7 from J, leaving 20 bases between them. Germline loops: CDR1 KGHDR, CDR2 SFDVKD. The CDR3 sequence is CATSTSRVKGGELFF. In DNA, the CDR3 is TGTGCCACCTCTACTAGCCGTGTTAAGGGCGGGGAGCTGTTTTTT.

This sequence joins TRBV4-1 and TRBJ2-7; D might be TRBD1 or TRBD2, each matching 5 bases. The V end lost 1 base, the J end lost 2 bases, and 9 bases lay between the germline ends. There are 14 residues in the CDR3. Germline V gene lookup returns CDR1 MGHRA and CDR2 YSYEKL. In nucleotides, the CDR3 is TGCGCCAGCAGCCAAGTTCCGGGGCCCTACGAGCAGTACTTC. Amino acids: CASSQVPGPYEQYF.

This sequence joins TRBV7-2 and TRBJ2-2; the match to TRBD2 covers 7 bases. This CDR3 comprises 16 residues. V dropped 0 bases and J dropped 0; count of bases not matched to a gene: 1. Germline CDR1 SGHTA, CDR2 FQGNSA. The CDR3 here is CASSLAGGANTGELFF. CDR3 nucleotides: TGTGCCAGCAGCTTAGCGGGAGGGGCGAACACCGGGGAGCTGTTTTTT.

The rearrangement uses TRBV5-1 and TRBJ1-2, with TRBD1 identical over 11 bases. The CDR3 contains 14 residues. Trimming removed 4 bases from V and 7 bases from J; junction bases left unmatched: 6. Per germline, CDR1 SGHRS and CDR2 YFSETQ. Here the CDR3 reads CASSRGQGAFGYTF. The CDR3 DNA sequence: TGCGCCAGCAGCCGCGGACAGGGGGCGTTTGGCTACACCTTC.

The chain joins TRBV7-2 to TRBJ2-5; TRBD2 aligns across 7 bases. Germline V CDR1 and CDR2: SGHTA, FQGNSA. The CDR3 sequence is 16 residues long. V trimming: 1 base; J trimming: 5 bases; junction bases outside the gene matches: 10. The DNA of the CDR3 is TGTGCCAGCAGCTTAGTTGGGGGAGGGCCATGGGAGACCCAGTACTTC. It encodes CASSLVGGGPWETQYF.

The J gene is TRBJ1-1, the V gene TRBV2; TRBD1 matches 8 bases. Germline lookup yields CDR1 SNHLY and CDR2 FYNNEI. The V gene end was trimmed by 7 bases and the J gene end by 4 bases; junction bases not matched to a gene: 11. The CDR3 is made up of 15 amino acids. As DNA, the CDR3 is TGTGCCAGCATCAGTACAGGGGGGGTGGCCACTGAAGCTTTCTTT. Protein sequence: CASISTGGVATEAFF.

The gene calls are TRBV6-5 and TRBJ1-1; no clear D. V gave up 0 bases and J gave up 1 base, with 6 bases separating them. CDR1 is MNHEY, CDR2 SVGAGI, per germline. The CDR3 is made up of 14 amino acids. The CDR3 sequence is CASSYSWQNTEAFF. The CDR3 nucleotides are TGTGCCAGCAGTTACTCGTGGCAGAACACTGAAGCTTTCTTT.

The V gene is TRBV6-5, the J gene TRBJ1-4, with D tentatively TRBD1 (6 bases). This CDR3 spans 16 amino acids. Deletions cut 0 bases from V and 7 bases from J, with 15 bases between. The germline gives CDR1 MNHEY, CDR2 SVGAGI. CDR3: CASSYSNGGSSEKLFF. In DNA, the CDR3 is TGTGCCAGCAGTTACTCGAATGGGGGCAGTAGTGAAAAACTGTTTTTT.

The chain joins TRBV2 to TRBJ1-2; 7 bases line up with TRBD1. The CDR3 is made up of 14 amino acids. V was clipped by 7 bases and J by 1 base; unmatched bases: 6. Germline V gives CDR1 SNHLY, CDR2 FYNNEI. CDR3 coding DNA: TGTGCCAGCACCGCAGGGGGGGTTAACTATGGCTACACCTTC. It yields the protein CASTAGGVNYGYTF.

This clone has only one observation. The V gene is TRBV6-4, the J gene TRBJ2-3; the match to TRBD1 covers 8 bases. V was clipped by 6 bases and J by 3 bases; unmatched bases: 5. The CDR3 contains 14 residues. Germline V gene data show CDR1 as MRHNA and CDR2 as SNTAGT. DNA of the CDR3: TGTGCCAGCAGCGCGGGACAGGAGACAGATACGCAGTATTTT. It codes for CASSAGQETDTQYF.

This sequence joins TRBV6-6 and TRBJ2-2; 8 positions match TRBD1. This CDR3 region has 18 residues. The J segment lost 5 bases and the V segment lost 5 bases, leaving 16 bases of the junction unmatched. Germline V CDR1 and CDR2: MNHNY, SVGAGI (reference sequence). The CDR3 nucleotides are TGTGCCAGCAGTCCAACTAGACAGGGGTTCGACGGAACCGGGGAGCTGTTTTTT. This codes for CASSPTRQGFDGTGELFF.

This chain joins TRBV4-2 and TRBJ2-6; the D is unclear. The CDR3 consists of 18 residues. CDR1 is LGHNA and CDR2 is YNFKEQ in the germline V gene. Trimming took off 0 bases at V and 0 bases at J, with 12 bases between the two ends. The CDR3 DNA reads as TGTGCCAGCAGCCAAGAGCGGTCTCTTAACTCTGGGGCCAACGTCCTGACTTTC. Protein: CASSQERSLNSGANVLTF.

The gene calls are TRBV11-2 and TRBJ2-3; D remains ambiguous. The CDR3 loop spans 12 amino acids. Trimming cost V 0 bases and J 6 bases, with 4 bases left between them. CDR1 SGHAT and CDR2 FQNNGV come from the germline V gene. This chain's CDR3 is CASSLDRDTQYF. CDR3 in DNA: TGTGCCAGCAGCTTAGACAGGGATACGCAGTATTTT.